The T cell receptor (beta chain) described here comes from a study of graft-versus-host responses after intestinal transplantation. Study information: The recipients all started with anti-thymocyte globulin induction and then took tacrolimus and steroids for 2 to 3 years. Points from the study as a whole: GvH clones were identified in recipient marrow, with some first appearing in ileum or blood. Peak circulating GvH clone levels tracked with early post-transplant HvG declines. Allografts carried high graft-versus-host to host-versus-graft clonal ratios in patients having graft-donor T cell macrochimerism.

Produced via immunoSEQ multiplex PCR; TCRdb's table is partial and in-frame only. Of 55,000 to 85,000 clones in the sample, around 89% were seen once. Germline loops: CDR1 SGHRS, CDR2 YFSETQ. The CDR3 contains 14 residues. Trimming cost V 0 bases and J 4 bases, with 10 bases left between them. Details on this clone: Its antigen is as yet unknown.

The sequenced sample was unstimulated CD8+ T cells sorted from spleen or lymph node cells, obtained before intestinal transplant. The clonotype comes from a human donor who received an intestinal transplant. This chain uses TRBV5-1 with TRBJ1-1, with D possibly matching TRBD1 (5 bases). The CDR3 sequence: CASSLDGARTEAFF. The CDR3 DNA is TGCGCCAGCAGCTTGGATGGGGCGCGCACTGAAGCTTTCTTT.